This T cell receptor (beta chain) emerged from a study of blood T cell repertoires in COVID-19. The germline V gene encodes CDR1 MDHEN and CDR2 SYDVKM. The CDR3 covers 14 residues. V trimming: 4 bases; J trimming: 7 bases; junction bases outside the gene matches: 6. Sequencing used immunoSEQ multiplex PCR; TCRdb keeps in-frame clones, though not all of them. The sample comprises 150,000 to 200,000 clones, about 89% of which are singletons, and more than 3% rests with the top ten. The rearrangement links TRBV28 to TRBJ1-1, with 10 bases lining up with TRBD1. This receptor was obtained from a man in his 70s with acute or convalescent COVID-19. Sequenced: peripheral blood. The CDR3 bases are TGTGCCAGCAGTTCCGGGACAGGGGTATTTGAAGCTTTCTTT. Amino acid sequence: CASSSGTGVFEAFF.